These T cell receptor beta chains were read from a single sample in a study of blood T cell repertoires in COVID-19. The repertoire was sequenced with immunoSEQ multiplex PCR; TCRdb's copy has only in-frame clones and lacks some. Seen here are about 190,000 clones, 70% to 85% observed once, and the top ten hold around 3.5%. The sequenced sample consisted of PBMCs or T cells enriched from blood (not recorded which). Every receptor here comes from a woman aged 25-40 years who had recovered from COVID-19. CDR3s include the opening cysteine and the closing phenylalanine or tryptophan. The D gene is left open where the match is weak. Clone size is not always given. Where it is, it says once, few, many or a class for expanded clones.

J gene | clone size | D gene | V gene | CDR3 protein | CDR3 DNA
TRBJ1-4 | NA | NA | TRBV7-9 | CASSPGLREKLFF | TGTGCCAGCAGCCCAGGGTTGCGTGAAAAACTGTTTTTT
TRBJ2-7 | NA | NA | TRBV5-6 | CASSSGVGGPQYEQYF | TGTGCCAGCAGCTCGGGGGTCGGGGGGCCTCAGTACGAGCAGTACTTC
TRBJ2-5 | NA | TRBD2 | TRBV6-5 | CASSSGGLETQYF | TGTGCCAGCAGCTCGGGGGGTCTGGAGACCCAGTACTTC
TRBJ1-5 | once | TRBD1 | TRBV5-1 | CASSLGQGGQPQHF | TGCGCCAGCAGCTTGGGACAGGGGGGTCAGCCCCAGCATTTT
TRBJ2-7 | NA | TRBD1 | TRBV7-2 | CASSLVPGQTSYEQYF | TGTGCCAGCAGCTTAGTCCCGGGACAGACCTCCTACGAGCAGTACTTC
TRBJ2-1 | NA | TRBD2 | TRBV18 | CASSPPGLAGYNEQFF | TGTGCCAGCTCACCTCCGGGACTAGCGGGATACAATGAGCAGTTCTTC
TRBJ2-1 | NA | TRBD2 | TRBV5-1 | CASSSGGGAAYNEQFF | TGCGCCAGCAGCTCGGGCGGGGGGGCCGCCTACAATGAGCAGTTCTTC
TRBJ1-1 | NA | NA | TRBV28 | CASSLQRDEAFF | TGTGCCAGCAGTTTACAGCGCGATGAAGCTTTCTTT
TRBJ2-5 | NA | TRBD2 | TRBV6-5 | CASTGLAGTETQYF | TGTGCCAGCACAGGACTAGCGGGGACTGAGACCCAGTACTTC
TRBJ1-1 | NA | NA | TRBV20-1 | CSAREAGEAFF | TGCAGTGCTAGAGAAGCAGGTGAAGCTTTCTTT
TRBJ2-3 | NA | NA | TRBV5-6 | CASSLAGDSLGLPKYF | TGTGCCAGCAGCTTGGCTGGGGACAGTCTGGGACTCCCTAAGTATTTT
TRBJ2-3 | NA | TRBD1 | TRBV9 | CASSGNRGRLGTDTQYF | TGTGCCAGCAGCGGAAACAGGGGGCGCTTAGGCACAGATACGCAGTATTTT
TRBJ2-5 | few | TRBD1 | TRBV19 | CASSRRDRENAYLSETQYF | TGTGCCAGTAGCCGCCGGGACAGGGAGAACGCGTATTTGTCGGAGACCCAGTACTTC
TRBJ1-1 | NA | TRBD1 | TRBV6-1 | CASSEATGGLSAFF | TGTGCCAGCAGTGAAGCGACAGGGGGCTTGAGTGCTTTCTTT
TRBJ1-1 | NA | NA | TRBV2 | CASYRLPDTEAFF | TGTGCCAGTTACAGGCTCCCTGACACTGAAGCTTTCTTT
TRBJ1-6 | NA | NA | TRBV28 | CASSSASKSSYNSPLHF | TGTGCCAGCAGTTCTGCTTCCAAGAGCTCCTATAATTCACCCCTCCACTTT
TRBJ2-7 | NA | NA | TRBV4-2 | CASSQEFEAAYEQYF | TGTGCCAGCAGCCAAGAGTTCGAGGCGGCTTACGAGCAGTACTTC
TRBJ1-4 | NA | NA | TRBV5-6 | CASSLVGVNEKLFF | TGTGCCAGCAGCTTGGTGGGAGTTAATGAAAAACTGTTTTTT
TRBJ1-2 | NA | TRBD1 | TRBV15 | CATSRDYRDRLSYGYTF | TGTGCCACCAGCAGAGATTACCGGGACAGGCTAAGTTATGGCTACACCTTC
TRBJ2-7 | few | TRBD2 | TRBV11-1 | CASSSSGTSGAYEQYF | TGTGCCAGCAGCTCCAGCGGGACTAGCGGGGCCTACGAGCAGTACTTC
TRBJ2-1 | NA | NA | TRBV5-1 | CASSLGTNPYNEQFF | TGCGCCAGCAGCTTGGGGACTAACCCCTACAATGAGCAGTTCTTC
TRBJ2-5 | NA | TRBD2 | TRBV6-6 | CASSYSGGGPQETQYF | TGTGCCAGCAGTTACTCGGGGGGGGGACCTCAAGAGACCCAGTACTTC
TRBJ2-7 | NA | TRBD1 | TRBV7-9 | CASSHRGSSYEQYF | TGTGCCAGCAGCCACAGGGGGAGCTCCTACGAGCAGTACTTC
TRBJ1-5 | NA | NA | TRBV5-1 | CASSLAGGNQPQHF | TGCGCCAGCAGCTTGGCCGGGGGGAATCAGCCCCAGCATTTT
TRBJ1-1 | NA | NA | TRBV10-1 | CASGRQNEAFF | TGCGCCAGCGGAAGACAGAATGAAGCTTTCTTT
TRBJ2-1 | NA | NA | TRBV5-6 | CASSRDRDNEQFF | TGTGCCAGCAGCCGTGACCGGGACAATGAGCAGTTCTTC
TRBJ2-2 | NA | NA | TRBV14 | CASRQVANTGELFF | TGTGCCAGCAGACAGGTCGCGAACACCGGGGAGCTGTTTTTT
TRBJ1-2 | NA | NA | TRBV6-5 | CASAPGDYGYTF | TGTGCCAGTGCGCCGGGGGACTATGGCTACACCTTC
TRBJ1-2 | NA | TRBD1 | TRBV10-3 | CALRQGISANYGYTF | TGTGCCCTAAGACAGGGGATTTCCGCTAACTATGGCTACACCTTC
TRBJ2-1 | NA | TRBD2 | TRBV5-8 | CASSLKRGVYNEQFF | TGTGCCAGCAGCTTGAAGCGGGGGGTGTACAATGAGCAGTTCTTC
TRBJ2-2 | NA | NA | TRBV30 | CAWRKQVNTGELFF | TGTGCCTGGAGGAAACAGGTGAACACCGGGGAGCTGTTTTTT
TRBJ1-6 | few | TRBD1 | TRBV9 | CASSVQGDYNSPLHF | TGTGCCAGCAGCGTCCAGGGGGATTATAATTCACCCCTCCACTTT
TRBJ2-6 | NA | NA | TRBV28 | CASRWQAGSGANVLTF | TGTGCCAGCCGGTGGCAGGCTGGCTCTGGGGCCAACGTCCTGACTTTC
TRBJ2-1 | NA | NA | TRBV7-2 | CASSRRGQGSYNEQFF | TGTGCCAGCAGCCGTAGGGGCCAGGGCTCCTACAATGAGCAGTTCTTC
TRBJ2-1 | few | TRBD2 | TRBV10-3 | CAISGAGGSDNEQFF | TGTGCCATCAGTGGTGCGGGAGGTTCGGACAATGAGCAGTTCTTC
TRBJ2-1 | NA | NA | TRBV18 | CASSRSEIGANEQFF | TGTGCCAGCTCCCGTTCGGAGATTGGGGCTAATGAGCAGTTCTTC
TRBJ1-1 | NA | NA | TRBV12-3/TRBV12-4 | CASSGALLGEAFF | TGTGCCAGCAGTGGGGCCCTGCTGGGGGAAGCTTTCTTT
TRBJ2-3 | NA | NA | TRBV10-3 | CAISAGPSAGTDTQYF | TGTGCCATCAGTGCAGGGCCTTCGGCGGGCACAGATACGCAGTATTTT
TRBJ2-7 | NA | TRBD1 | TRBV10-3 | CAISSGQDFAYEQYF | TGTGCCATCAGCTCAGGACAGGACTTCGCGTACGAGCAGTACTTC
TRBJ1-1 | NA | TRBD1 | TRBV5-1 | CASSLDRGLTEAFF | TGCGCCAGCAGCTTGGACAGGGGGCTCACTGAAGCTTTCTTT
TRBJ2-7 | NA | TRBD1 | TRBV7-9 | CASSIPGTGDEQYF | TGTGCCAGCAGCATTCCCGGGACAGGGGACGAGCAGTACTTC
TRBJ1-5 | NA | NA | TRBV28 | CASNPLLAGRIGQPQHF | TGTGCCAGCAACCCCCTCCTTGCCGGGAGGATCGGTCAGCCCCAGCATTTT
TRBJ2-3 | NA | NA | TRBV24-1 | CATSDLKADTDTQYF | TGTGCCACCAGTGATTTGAAAGCGGACACAGATACGCAGTATTTT